The 7 T cell receptor beta chains below come from one sample, sequenced in a study of T cell changes during pregnancy in multiple sclerosis. The protocol was immunoSEQ multiplex PCR, while the TCRdb copy is restricted to in-frame clones and leaves out a portion. The sample has approximately 40,000 clones; approximately 88% are singletons. This material consisted of peripheral blood, taken in the first trimester of pregnancy. The receptors come from a female donor in good health, enrolled as a control in a pregnancy study.

V and J are TRBV15 and TRBJ2-5; a possible D gene is TRBD2 (6 bases). Germline loops: CDR1 LNHNV, CDR2 YYDKDF (reference sequence). The length of the CDR3 is 15 residues. Trimming cost V 5 bases and J 1 base, with 14 bases left between them. CDR3 sequence: CATSGGGRVQETQYF. The CDR3 DNA follows: TGTGCCACCAGCGGAGGAGGGAGAGTCCAAGAGACCCAGTACTTC.

The chain recombines TRBV27 with TRBJ1-1; the D gene is possibly TRBD1 (5 bases). With 6 bases removed from V and 3 bases from J, the gap between germline ends came to 11 bases. The CDR3 contains 13 residues. Germline assignment: CDR1 MNHEY and CDR2 SMNVEV (reference sequence). This chain's CDR3 is CASRGRGYTEAFF. The CDR3 coding sequence is TGTGCCAGCAGAGGTCGGGGGTACACTGAAGCTTTCTTT.

The genes are TRBV11-2 and TRBJ2-2; the match to TRBD2 covers 8 bases. The V segment lost 1 base and the J segment 1 base; nucleotides outside the gene matches: 2. The CDR3 length is 16 residues. CDR1 and CDR2 from the germline V gene are SGHAT and FQNNGV. Here the CDR3 reads CASSLGAGGNTGELFF. The DNA for the CDR3 is TGTGCCAGCAGCTTAGGTGCGGGAGGGAACACCGGGGAGCTGTTTTTT.

The V gene is TRBV5-6, the J gene TRBJ1-2; 9 bases fit TRBD1. This CDR3 is 14 amino acids long. CDR1 and CDR2 from the germline V gene are SGHDT and YYEEEE. Germline trimming cut 4 bases from V and 7 bases from J; bases unmatched to any gene: 8. CDR3 loop: CASSVRDRVSGYTF. CDR3 sequence (DNA): TGTGCCAGCAGCGTCCGGGACAGGGTCAGTGGCTACACCTTC.

The gene calls are TRBV4-1 and TRBJ1-1; TRBD1 aligns across 9 bases. Germline assignment: CDR1 MGHRA and CDR2 YSYEKL. Germline trimming cut 0 bases from V and 4 bases from J; bases unmatched to any gene: 6. The CDR3 consists of 16 residues. CDR3 sequence reads: CASSQDGTGLGTEAFF. In DNA form, the CDR3 reads TGCGCCAGCAGCCAAGACGGGACAGGGCTTGGCACTGAAGCTTTCTTT.

This clone was seen only once. The chain uses TRBV2 and TRBJ2-2, with D unresolved. V lost 4 bases, J lost 9 bases, and 9 bases lay in between. Germline values: CDR1 SNHLY, CDR2 FYNNEI. The CDR3 has 12 residues. CDR3 residues: CASSVLPRELFF. DNA for the CDR3: TGTGCCAGCAGTGTTCTCCCCCGGGAGCTGTTTTTT.

This rearrangement joins TRBV27 to TRBJ1-5; 9 bases are a match to TRBD1. The length of the CDR3 is 16 residues. The germline V gene has CDR1 MNHEY and CDR2 SMNVEV (reference sequence). The V segment lost 4 bases and the J segment 3 bases; nucleotides outside the gene matches: 7. CDR3 residues: CASSSVTGGFNQPQHF. CDR3 sequence (DNA): TGTGCCAGCAGTTCGGTGACAGGGGGTTTCAATCAGCCCCAGCATTTT.